The clone carrying this T cell receptor (beta chain) was picked up one time. No antigen is known for it. The table came from immunoSEQ multiplex PCR; TCRdb's copy has only in-frame clones and leaves some out. Here the sample spans about 56,000 clones, roughly 88% being singletons. These data come from a study of T cell responses to AZD1222 COVID-19 vaccine. Study observations and caveats: Females outnumbered males among donors, who were mostly white British; clonal diversity was possibly underestimated. Elevations in Spike-specific TCR breadth and depth followed administration of two AZD1222 doses. Seropositive AZD1222 recipients at baseline numbered only five or six.

The CDR3 is made up of 15 amino acids. V lost 7 bases and J lost 3, with 18 bases in between. CDR1 is SGHDN and CDR2 is FVKESK in the germline V gene. This clonotype was sampled from an adult in good health. The sample in question was peripheral blood, obtained on day 0 of AZD1222 vaccination. This chain links TRBV14 with TRBJ1-1, with D perhaps TRBD1 (5 bases). CDR3 protein: CASTRLGLGDTEAFF. CDR3 nucleotides: TGTGCCAGCACCCGTCTCGGCTTGGGGGACACTGAAGCTTTCTTT.